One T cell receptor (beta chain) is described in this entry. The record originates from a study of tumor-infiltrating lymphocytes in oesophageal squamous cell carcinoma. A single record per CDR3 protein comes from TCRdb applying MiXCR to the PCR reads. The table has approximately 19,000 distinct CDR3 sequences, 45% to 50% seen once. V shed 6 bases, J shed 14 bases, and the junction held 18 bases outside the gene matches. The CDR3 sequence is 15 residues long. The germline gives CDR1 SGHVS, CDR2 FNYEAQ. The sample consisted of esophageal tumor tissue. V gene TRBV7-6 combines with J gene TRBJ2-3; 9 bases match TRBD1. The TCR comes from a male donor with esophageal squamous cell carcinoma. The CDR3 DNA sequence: TGTGCCAGCAGATACGGACAGGGGTACACCGGGGAGCTGTATTTT. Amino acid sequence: CASRYGQGYTGELYF.